This is a list of T cell receptor beta chains from one sample in a study of cytomegalovirus exposure and HLA in healthy donors. Only in-frame clones appear in the TCRdb table, and some are missing; sequencing was by immunoSEQ multiplex PCR. The repertoire holds 150,000 to 200,000 clones, with around 83% as singletons. The specimen was PBMCs. The receptors shown here come from a man aged 50 to 59 in good health and CMV-seropositive. The CDR3 runs from the conserved cysteine through the conserved F or W. The D gene is left open where the match is weak. Clone sizes are given selectively: once, few, many, or a class where the clone is expanded.

j_call clone_size d_call v_call cdr3_length cdr3_aa cdr3_nt
TRBJ2-7 few . TRBV27 15 CASQFGRQGTYEQYF TGTGCCAGCCAATTCGGGCGGCAGGGGACCTACGAGCAGTACTTC
TRBJ2-7 . TRBD1 TRBV5-1 15 CASSLSTTGDYEQYF TGCGCCAGCAGCTTGTCTACAACAGGGGACTACGAGCAGTACTTC
TRBJ2-2 . . TRBV6-1 14 CASTRTANTGELFF TGTGCCAGCACACGCACTGCGAACACCGGGGAGCTGTTTTTT
TRBJ1-1 once TRBD1 TRBV5-1 15 CASSLVSGGNTEAFF TGCGCCAGCAGCTTGGTGTCAGGGGGGAACACTGAAGCTTTCTTT
TRBJ2-5 few TRBD2 TRBV4-2 16 CASSWGLAGGSETQYF TGTGCCAGCAGCTGGGGACTAGCGGGGGGATCGGAGACCCAGTACTTC
TRBJ1-4 . TRBD1 TRBV27 15 CASSFLTGGDEKLFF TGTGCCAGCAGTTTCCTGACAGGGGGGGATGAAAAACTGTTTTTT
TRBJ2-1 . TRBD2 TRBV27 15 CASSSLSSGSSEQFF TGTGCCAGCAGTTCCCTCTCTAGCGGGAGTAGTGAGCAGTTCTTC
TRBJ2-1 . TRBD2 TRBV27 16 CASSQLSGGPYNEQFF TGTGCCAGCAGCCAACTTAGCGGGGGGCCCTACAATGAGCAGTTCTTC
TRBJ2-1 . TRBD1 TRBV30 14 CACITDREYNEQFF TGTGCCTGTATTACGGACAGGGAGTACAATGAGCAGTTCTTC
TRBJ1-1 . . TRBV9 13 CASSPGSNTEAFF TGTGCCAGCAGCCCCGGGAGTAACACTGAAGCTTTCTTT
TRBJ2-3 . TRBD2 TRBV25-1 17 CASSEWLAGVSTDTQYF TGTGCCAGCAGTGAATGGCTGGCGGGGGTCAGCACAGATACGCAGTATTTT
TRBJ2-3 once TRBD2 TRBV10-3 16 CAISESSGTSTDTQYF TGTGCCATCAGTGAGAGTAGCGGGACTAGCACAGATACGCAGTATTTT
TRBJ2-3 . TRBD2 TRBV4-2 17 CASSQLPWGGSTDTQYF TGTGCCAGCAGCCAATTACCGTGGGGGGGAAGCACAGATACGCAGTATTTT
TRBJ2-7 few . TRBV2 14 CASSESGSSYEQYF TGTGCCAGCAGTGAAAGCGGCAGCTCCTACGAGCAGTACTTC
TRBJ2-1 . TRBD2 TRBV27 16 CASSLGLAGAIRKQFF TGTGCCAGCAGTTTAGGACTAGCGGGAGCCATACGGAAGCAGTTCTTC
TRBJ1-6 . TRBD1 TRBV2 16 CASSVTGTGAGSPLHF TGTGCCAGCAGCGTAACCGGGACAGGGGCTGGGTCACCCCTCCACTTT
TRBJ2-1 . . TRBV7-2 15 CASSPDLGGYNEQFF TGTGCCAGCAGCCCTGATCTAGGGGGCTACAATGAGCAGTTCTTC
TRBJ2-2 . TRBD1 TRBV4-3 16 CASSQRGQGNLGELFF TGCGCCAGCAGCCAAAGGGGACAGGGAAATTTAGGGGAGCTGTTTTTT
TRBJ2-2 . TRBD2 TRBV11-2 15 CASSFLGRDTGELFF TGTGCCAGCAGCTTCCTAGGGAGGGACACCGGGGAGCTGTTTTTT
TRBJ1-1 . TRBD1 TRBV7-2 16 CASSSPPTGSDTEAFF TGTGCCAGCAGCTCCCCCCCGACAGGGTCGGACACTGAAGCTTTCTTT
TRBJ2-1 once TRBD2 TRBV7-8 16 CASSKTLAGNNNEQFF TGTGCCAGCAGCAAAACACTAGCGGGGAACAACAATGAGCAGTTCTTC
TRBJ2-7 once . TRBV7-9 14 CSSSLIRVADEQYF TGTTCCAGCAGCTTGATTAGGGTAGCGGACGAGCAGTACTTC
TRBJ1-5 . . TRBV5-8 13 CASSSRVFQPQHF TGTGCCAGCAGCTCCAGGGTTTTTCAGCCCCAGCATTTT
TRBJ2-7 few . TRBV15 14 CATSPAGEGYEQYF TGTGCCACCAGCCCCGCAGGGGAGGGCTACGAGCAGTACTTC
TRBJ2-1 once . TRBV5-1 15 CASSLGGGQYNEQFF TGCGCCAGCAGCTTGGGGGGCGGACAATACAATGAGCAGTTCTTC
TRBJ2-2 . TRBD2 TRBV6-5 13 CASTLGGTGELFF TGTGCCAGCACCCTCGGGGGGACCGGGGAGCTGTTTTTT
TRBJ2-2 . TRBD1 TRBV6-5 16 CASSYRTGAWTGELFF TGTGCCAGCAGTTACCGTACAGGGGCGTGGACCGGGGAGCTGTTTTTT
TRBJ1-2 . . TRBV19 15 CASSIASLGGYGYTF TGTGCCAGTAGTATTGCCAGCCTGGGAGGCTATGGCTACACCTTC
TRBJ1-3 . . TRBV19 16 CASSFYYVDSGNTIYF TGTGCCAGTAGTTTCTACTACGTTGACTCTGGAAACACCATATATTTT